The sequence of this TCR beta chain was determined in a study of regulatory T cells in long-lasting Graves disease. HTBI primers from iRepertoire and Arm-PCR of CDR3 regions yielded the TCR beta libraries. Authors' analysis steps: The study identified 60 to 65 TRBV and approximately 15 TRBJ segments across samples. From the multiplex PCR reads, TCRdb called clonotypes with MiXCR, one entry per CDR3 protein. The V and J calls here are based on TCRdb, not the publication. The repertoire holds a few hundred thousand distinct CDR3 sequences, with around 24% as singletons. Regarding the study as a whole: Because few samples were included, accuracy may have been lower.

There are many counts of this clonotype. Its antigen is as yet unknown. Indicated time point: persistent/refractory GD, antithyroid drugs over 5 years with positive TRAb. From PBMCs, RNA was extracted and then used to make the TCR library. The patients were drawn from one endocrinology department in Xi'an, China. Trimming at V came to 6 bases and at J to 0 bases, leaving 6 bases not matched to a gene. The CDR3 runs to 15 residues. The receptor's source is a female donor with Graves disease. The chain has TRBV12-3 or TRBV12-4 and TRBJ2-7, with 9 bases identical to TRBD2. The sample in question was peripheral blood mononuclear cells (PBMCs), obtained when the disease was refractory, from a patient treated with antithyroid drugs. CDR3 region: CASRSGSGSSYEQYF. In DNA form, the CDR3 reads TGTGCCAGCAGATCCGGTAGCGGGAGCTCCTACGAGCAGTACTTC.